This TCR beta chain was profiled in a study of T cells after yellow fever vaccination. General study findings and limits: Faster peaking, at day 5 versus 15, marked a secondary response that was weaker. Of the clonotypes, a small share occurred in both CD4 and CD8 compartments.

TCRdb analysed the 5' RACE reads with MiXCR anew, one entry per CDR3 protein. The data show a few hundred thousand distinct CDR3 sequences, approximately 3.6% seen once. This clonotype occurred many times. Its cognate antigen is unknown. The CDR3 has 12 residues. Trimming stripped 5 bases from V and 6 bases from J, with 7 bases between. Germline loops: CDR1 MNHEY, CDR2 SVGEGT. This receptor was identified in a man between 18 and 29 years old who received the YFV17D yellow fever vaccine. The sample consisted of PBMCs, taken 15 days after the yellow fever booster vaccination. This chain uses TRBV6-2 or TRBV6-3 with TRBJ1-4, with D unclear. DNA of the CDR3: TGTGCCAGCAGTCCCGGGGATGAAAAACTGTTTTTT. Its protein product is CASSPGDEKLFF.